A single sample gave rise to the 14 T cell receptor beta chains below, sequenced in a study of blood T cells in healthy people across ages. A second roughly 6 to 12 cycle PCR used barcoded and J-beta primers. TCRdb re-called the 5' RACE reads with MiXCR, one entry per CDR3 protein. This table holds roughly 800,000 distinct CDR3 sequences, about three fifths found once. Sequenced: blood. The receptors originated from a man aged 25-45 years in good health.

The chain uses TRBV19 and TRBJ1-1; no clear D gene. The CDR3 is 12 residues long. Trimming left V 8 bases short and J 1 base short, with 8 bases between. In germline, CDR1 is LNHDA, CDR2 SQIVND (reference sequence). CDR3 region: CASRYPNTEAFF. The CDR3 bases are TGTGCCAGTCGGTACCCGAACACTGAAGCTTTCTTT.

The J gene is TRBJ2-1, the V gene TRBV11-2, with D possibly being TRBD2 (5 bases). The CDR3 totals 14 residues. V was clipped by 5 bases and J by 7 bases, with 15 bases between them. Germline V gives CDR1 SGHAT, CDR2 FQNNGV. The CDR3 nucleotides read TGTGCCAGCAGCGTCCAGCTCGGAGGAAATGAGCAGTTCTTC. This encodes CASSVQLGGNEQFF.

This sequence joins TRBV29-1 and TRBJ1-5; TRBD1 aligns across 8 bases. Germline assignment: CDR1 SQVTM and CDR2 ANQGSEA. Trimming at V came to 4 bases and at J to 2 bases, leaving 4 bases not matched to a gene. The CDR3 covers 14 residues. The CDR3: CSVVDRGGNQPQHF. DNA for the CDR3: TGCAGCGTTGTCGACAGGGGAGGCAATCAGCCCCAGCATTTT.

The chain uses TRBV20-1 and TRBJ2-7; 7 nucleotides agree with TRBD1. Trimming took 4 bases from V and 0 from J; bases not matched to a gene: 9. Per germline, CDR1 DFQATT and CDR2 SNEGSKA (reference sequence). CDR3 length: 15 residues. For the CDR3, the DNA is TGCAGTGCTATAGGGTTAGGGGGCTACTCCTACGAGCAGTACTTC. Encoded protein: CSAIGLGGYSYEQYF.

About this clonotype: A read error may produce the germline difference seen at one junction end. The genes are TRBV7-2 and TRBJ2-7, with unresolved D. The germline CDR1 and CDR2 sequences are SGHTA and FQGNSA. CDR3 length: 15 residues. The CDR3 DNA reads as TGTGCCAGCACCTTAAGGGCGGAAGCATCCTACGAGCAGTACTTC. As protein: CASTLRAEASYEQYF. Full variable domain (outside the CDR3, taken from reference TRBV7-2 and TRBJ2-7): GAGVSQSPSNKVTEKGKDVELRCDPISGHTALYWYRQSLGQGLEFLIYFQGNSAPDKSGLPSDRFSAERTGGSVSTLTIQRTQQEDSAVYLCASTLRAEASYEQYFGPGTRLTVT.

The V gene is TRBV12-3 or TRBV12-4, the J gene TRBJ1-1, with TRBD1 as a possible D gene (5 bases). V gave up 5 bases and J gave up 7 bases, with 14 bases separating them. The CDR3 runs to 13 residues. CDR3 in amino acids: CASSRTTGGEAFF. The CDR3, as DNA: TGTGCCAGCAGTCGAACGACCGGGGGTGAAGCTTTCTTT.

The chain is built from TRBV29-1 and TRBJ2-5, with TRBD2 as a possible D gene (5 bases). This CDR3 contains 14 residues. Trimming shortened V by 3 bases and J by 5 bases, and 16 bases separated the two germline ends. Germline V gene sequence: CDR1 SQVTM, CDR2 ANQGSEA. CDR3: CSVDLPGERETQYF. The CDR3 DNA reads as TGCAGCGTTGATTTACCCGGGGAGAGGGAGACCCAGTACTTC.

The rearrangement joins TRBV6-1 to TRBJ2-3; D unclear. This CDR3 region has 13 residues. Trimming stripped 4 bases from V and 0 bases from J, with 5 bases between. Germline CDR1 reads MNHNS; CDR2 reads SASEGT. CDR3 region: CASSVPSTDTQYF. CDR3 in DNA: TGTGCCAGCAGTGTTCCAAGCACAGATACGCAGTATTTT.

This clonotype has only a few counts. J is TRBJ2-6 and V is TRBV10-3; 9 bases line up with TRBD1. The germline CDR1 and CDR2 sequences are ENHRY and SYGVKD. Germline trimming cut 4 bases from V and 4 bases from J; bases unmatched to any gene: 11. This CDR3 comprises 18 residues. In DNA form, the CDR3 reads TGTGCCATCAGTGCTCAACAAGGGACAGGGTCAGGGGCCAACGTCCTGACTTTC. Translation: CAISAQQGTGSGANVLTF.

At least ten counts were recorded for this clonotype. The genes are TRBV20-1 and TRBJ1-2; D is uncertain. Germline V CDR1 and CDR2: DFQATT, SNEGSKA (reference sequence). This CDR3 contains 16 residues. Trimming pared 0 bases from V and 4 bases from J, leaving 18 bases between. As DNA, the CDR3 is TGCAGTGCTAGAGACCCCTTGGGGTCCCTCGGCTATGGCTACACCTTC. Encoded protein: CSARDPLGSLGYGYTF.

The chain employs TRBV11-1 and TRBJ2-1; TRBD1 matches 7 bases. Germline V lookup: CDR1 SGHAT, CDR2 FQDESV (reference sequence). V gave up 6 bases and J gave up 6 bases; unmatched junction bases: 17. The CDR3 totals 17 residues. This CDR3 reads CASSFQQGPGTRNEQFF. CDR3 in DNA: TGTGCCAGCAGTTTTCAACAGGGGCCTGGAACCCGCAATGAGCAGTTCTTC.

The J gene is TRBJ2-1, the V gene TRBV4-2; no clear D gene. Germline V gene data show CDR1 as LGHNA and CDR2 as YNFKEQ. The CDR3 totals 15 residues. V dropped 4 bases and J dropped 1 base, with 11 bases sitting between them. The CDR3 region is CASSPAGGSYNEQFF. Written as DNA, the CDR3 is TGTGCCAGCAGCCCAGCCGGTGGGTCCTACAATGAGCAGTTCTTC.

J is TRBJ1-4 and V is TRBV7-2; D is uncertain. The V and J ends lost 5 bases and 5 bases respectively, with 12 bases between them. CDR3 length: 14 residues. CDR1 and CDR2 from the germline V gene are SGHTA and FQGNSA. The CDR3 region is CASSNRALNEKLFF. The CDR3, as DNA: TGTGCCAGCAGCAACCGGGCCTTGAATGAAAAACTGTTTTTT. Full variable domain (missing parts from reference TRBV7-2 and TRBJ1-4): GAGVSQSPSNKVTEKGKDVELRCDPISGHTALYWYRQSLGQGLEFLIYFQGNSAPDKSGLPSDRFSAERTGGSVSTLTIQRTQQEDSAVYLCASSNRALNEKLFFGSGTQLSVL.

The chain carries TRBV3-1 and TRBJ2-1; 9 bases are shared with TRBD2. Germline-derived CDR1 and CDR2 are LGHDT and YNNKEL (reference sequence). There are 16 residues in the CDR3. The V gene end was trimmed by 3 bases and the J gene end by 8 bases; junction bases not matched to a gene: 11. CDR3 DNA sequence: TGTGCCAGCAGCCAGGACTCCGGGACTAGCAGTGATGAGCAGTTCTTC. Translation gives CASSQDSGTSSDEQFF.